This T cell receptor (beta chain) was obtained from a study of PD-L1 blockade in urothelial cancer. Study results and caveats: Having blood TCR clonality under the median before treatment predicted better survival.

CDR3 length: 12 residues. Germline-derived CDR1 and CDR2 are MNHEY and SVGAGI. V lost 6 bases, J lost 5 bases, and 10 bases lay in between. Of note for this clone: The antigen remains unidentified.

Specified time point: pretreatment peripheral blood. Enrolled patients showed locally advanced or metastatic urothelial carcinoma. This table comes from immunoSEQ multiplex PCR, and its TCRdb copy is limited to in-frame clones, with some not included. This sample yields around 100,000 clones, of which around 86% are seen a single time; 1.5% to 2.5% belongs to the top ten. The origin of this receptor is a man aged 55-75 years with urothelial cancer. Source: PBMCs, taken around atezolizumab (anti-PD-L1) treatment. The rearrangement links TRBV6-5 to TRBJ1-1, with D possibly being TRBD1 (6 bases). This chain's CDR3 is CASSKGGTEAFF. The CDR3 region has the DNA TGTGCCAGCAGCAAGGGGGGGACTGAAGCTTTCTTT.